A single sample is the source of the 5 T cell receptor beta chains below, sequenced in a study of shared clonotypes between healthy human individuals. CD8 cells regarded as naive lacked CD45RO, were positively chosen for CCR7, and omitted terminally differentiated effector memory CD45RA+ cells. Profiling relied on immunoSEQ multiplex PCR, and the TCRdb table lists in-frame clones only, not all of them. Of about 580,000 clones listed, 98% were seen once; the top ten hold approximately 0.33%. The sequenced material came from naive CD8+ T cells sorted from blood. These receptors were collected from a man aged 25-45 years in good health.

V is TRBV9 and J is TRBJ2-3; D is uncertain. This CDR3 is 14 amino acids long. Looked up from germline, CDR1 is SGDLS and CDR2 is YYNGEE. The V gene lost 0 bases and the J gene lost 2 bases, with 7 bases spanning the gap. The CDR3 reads CASSVEMVTDTQYF. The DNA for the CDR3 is TGTGCCAGCAGCGTAGAGATGGTCACAGATACGCAGTATTTT.

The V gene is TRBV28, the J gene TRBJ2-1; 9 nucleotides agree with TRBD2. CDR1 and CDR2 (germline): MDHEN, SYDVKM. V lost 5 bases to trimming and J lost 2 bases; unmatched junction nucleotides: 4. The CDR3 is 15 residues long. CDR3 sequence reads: CASSTTSGTYNEQFF. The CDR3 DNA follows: TGTGCCAGCAGTACGACTAGCGGAACCTACAATGAGCAGTTCTTC.

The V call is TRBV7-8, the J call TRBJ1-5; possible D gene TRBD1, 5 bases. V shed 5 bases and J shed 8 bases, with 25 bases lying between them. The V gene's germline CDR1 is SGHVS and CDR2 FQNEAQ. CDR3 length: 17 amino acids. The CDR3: CASSPTLRDSPGEPQHF. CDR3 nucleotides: TGTGCCAGCAGCCCCACCCTCCGAGACAGTCCTGGTGAGCCCCAGCATTTT.

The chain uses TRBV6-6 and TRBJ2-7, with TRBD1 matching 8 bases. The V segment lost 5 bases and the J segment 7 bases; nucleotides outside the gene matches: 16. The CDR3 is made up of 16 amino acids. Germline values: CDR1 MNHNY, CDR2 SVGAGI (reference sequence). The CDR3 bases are TGTGCCAGCAGTCCCGGCCCCGAGCAGGGGGCGGGGGAGCAGTACTTC. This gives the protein CASSPGPEQGAGEQYF.

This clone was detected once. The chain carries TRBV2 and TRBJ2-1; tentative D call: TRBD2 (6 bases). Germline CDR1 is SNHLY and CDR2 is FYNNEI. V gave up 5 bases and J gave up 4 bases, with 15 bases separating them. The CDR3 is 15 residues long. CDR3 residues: CASSHPGTEYNEQFF. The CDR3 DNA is TGTGCCAGCAGTCACCCCGGGACTGAATACAATGAGCAGTTCTTC.